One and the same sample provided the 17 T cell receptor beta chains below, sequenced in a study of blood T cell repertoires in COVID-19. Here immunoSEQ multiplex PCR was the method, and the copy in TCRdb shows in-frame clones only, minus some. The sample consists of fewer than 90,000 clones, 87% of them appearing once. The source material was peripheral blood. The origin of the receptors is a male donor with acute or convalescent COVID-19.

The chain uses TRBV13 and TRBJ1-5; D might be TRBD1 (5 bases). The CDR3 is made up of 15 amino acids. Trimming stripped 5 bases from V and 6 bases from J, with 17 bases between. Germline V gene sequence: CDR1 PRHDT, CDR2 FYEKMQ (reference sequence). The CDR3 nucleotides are TGTGCCAGCAGCCTCAGGGCCATGGGGTCTCAGCCCCAGCATTTT. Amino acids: CASSLRAMGSQPQHF.

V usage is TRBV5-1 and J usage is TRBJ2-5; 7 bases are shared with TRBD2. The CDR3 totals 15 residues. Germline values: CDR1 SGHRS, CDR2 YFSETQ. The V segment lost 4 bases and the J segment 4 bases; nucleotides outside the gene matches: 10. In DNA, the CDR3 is TGCGCCAGCAGCCTTGGGACTACCTCGAGAGAGACCCAGTACTTC. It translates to CASSLGTTSRETQYF.

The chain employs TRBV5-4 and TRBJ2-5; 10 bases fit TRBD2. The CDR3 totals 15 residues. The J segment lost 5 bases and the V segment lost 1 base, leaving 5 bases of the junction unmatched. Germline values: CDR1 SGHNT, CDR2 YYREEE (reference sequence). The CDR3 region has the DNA TGTGCCAGCAGCTTGCGGCTAGCGGGGGCCGAGACCCAGTACTTC. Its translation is CASSLRLAGAETQYF.

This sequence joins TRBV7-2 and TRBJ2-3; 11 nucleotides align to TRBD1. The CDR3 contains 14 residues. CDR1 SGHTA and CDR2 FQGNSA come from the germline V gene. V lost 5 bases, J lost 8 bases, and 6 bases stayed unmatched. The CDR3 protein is CASSTDRGRGTQYF. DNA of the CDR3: TGTGCCAGCAGCACGGACAGGGGGCGAGGTACGCAGTATTTT.

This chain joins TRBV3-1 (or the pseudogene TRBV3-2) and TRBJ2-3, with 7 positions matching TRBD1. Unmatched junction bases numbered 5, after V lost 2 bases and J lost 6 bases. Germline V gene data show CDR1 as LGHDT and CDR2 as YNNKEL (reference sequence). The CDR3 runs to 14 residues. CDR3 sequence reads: CASSQQQGEDTQYF. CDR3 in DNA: TGTGCCAGCAGCCAACAGCAGGGGGAGGATACGCAGTATTTT.

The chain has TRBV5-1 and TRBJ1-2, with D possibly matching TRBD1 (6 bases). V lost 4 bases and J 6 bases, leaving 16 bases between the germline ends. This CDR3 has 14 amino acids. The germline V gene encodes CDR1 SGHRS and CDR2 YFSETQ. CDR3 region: CASSQSGQPDGYTF. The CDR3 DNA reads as TGCGCCAGCAGCCAATCCGGACAGCCTGATGGCTACACCTTC.

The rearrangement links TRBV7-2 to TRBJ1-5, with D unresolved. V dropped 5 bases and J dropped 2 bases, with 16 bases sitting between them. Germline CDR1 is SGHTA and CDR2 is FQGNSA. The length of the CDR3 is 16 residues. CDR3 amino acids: CASSGAPGRGNQPQHF. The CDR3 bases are TGTGCCAGCAGCGGAGCACCCGGCCGGGGCAATCAGCCCCAGCATTTT.

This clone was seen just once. CDR3 loop: CASSLESRGGLDTQYF. The CDR3 region has the DNA TGTGCCAGCAGCTTAGAATCTCGGGGGGGCCTAGATACGCAGTATTTT. The V gene is TRBV7-2, the J gene TRBJ2-3; 8 bases agree with TRBD2. The CDR3 loop spans 16 amino acids. J lost 5 bases, V lost 1 base, and 8 bases had no gene match. Germline assignment: CDR1 SGHTA and CDR2 FQGNSA.

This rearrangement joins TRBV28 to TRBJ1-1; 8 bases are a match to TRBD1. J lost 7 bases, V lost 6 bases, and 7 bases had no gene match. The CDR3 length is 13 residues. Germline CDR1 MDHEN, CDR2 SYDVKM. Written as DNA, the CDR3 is TGTGCCAGCAGAAAACAGGGGGAAGTTGAAGCTTTCTTT. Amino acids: CASRKQGEVEAFF.

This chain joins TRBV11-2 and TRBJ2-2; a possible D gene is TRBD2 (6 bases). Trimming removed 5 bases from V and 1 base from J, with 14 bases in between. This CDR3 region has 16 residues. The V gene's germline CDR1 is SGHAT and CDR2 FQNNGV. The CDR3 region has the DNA TGTGCCAGCAGCCGCGTGGGAGCGGGGAACACCGGGGAGCTGTTTTTT. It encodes CASSRVGAGNTGELFF.

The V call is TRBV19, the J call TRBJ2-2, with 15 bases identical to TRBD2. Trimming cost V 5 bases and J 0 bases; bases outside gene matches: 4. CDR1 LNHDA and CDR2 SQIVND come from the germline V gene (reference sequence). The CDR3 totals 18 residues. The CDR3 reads CASSVGTSGGTNTGELFF. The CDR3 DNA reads TGTGCCAGTAGTGTCGGGACTAGCGGGGGGACGAACACCGGGGAGCTGTTTTTT.

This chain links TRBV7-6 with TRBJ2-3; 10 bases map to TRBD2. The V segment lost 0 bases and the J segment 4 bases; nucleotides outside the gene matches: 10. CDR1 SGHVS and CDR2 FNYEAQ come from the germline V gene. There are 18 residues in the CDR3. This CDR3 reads CASSLAPPSGGRADTQYF. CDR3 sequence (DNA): TGTGCCAGCAGCTTAGCGCCTCCTAGCGGGGGTCGGGCAGATACGCAGTATTTT. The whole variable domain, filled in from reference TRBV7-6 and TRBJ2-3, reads GAGVSQSPRYKVTKRGQDVALRCDPISGHVSLYWYRQALGQGPEFLTYFNYEAQQDKSGLPNDRFSAERPEGSISTLTIQRTEQRDSAMYRCASSLAPPSGGRADTQYFGPGTRLTVL.

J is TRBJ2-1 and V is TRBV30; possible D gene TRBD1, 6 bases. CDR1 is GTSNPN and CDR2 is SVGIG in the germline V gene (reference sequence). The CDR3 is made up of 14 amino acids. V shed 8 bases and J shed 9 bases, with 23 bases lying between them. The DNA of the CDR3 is TGTGCCGGCCACAGGGATCGCGTCGTAAGTGAGCAGTTCTTC. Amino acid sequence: CAGHRDRVVSEQFF.

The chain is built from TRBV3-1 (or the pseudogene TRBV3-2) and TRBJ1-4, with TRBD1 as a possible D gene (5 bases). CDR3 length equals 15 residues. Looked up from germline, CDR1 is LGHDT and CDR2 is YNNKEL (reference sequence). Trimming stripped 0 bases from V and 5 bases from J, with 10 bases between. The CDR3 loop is CASSQDGGGNEKLFF. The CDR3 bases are TGTGCCAGCAGCCAAGATGGGGGAGGGAATGAAAAACTGTTTTTT.

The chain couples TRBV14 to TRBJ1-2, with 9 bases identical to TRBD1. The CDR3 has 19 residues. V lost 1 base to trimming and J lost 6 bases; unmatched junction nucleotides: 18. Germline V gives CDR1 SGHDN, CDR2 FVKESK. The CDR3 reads CASSQVDRDREQPRNGYTF. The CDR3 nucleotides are TGTGCCAGCAGCCAAGTTGACCGGGACAGGGAGCAACCTAGGAATGGCTACACCTTC.

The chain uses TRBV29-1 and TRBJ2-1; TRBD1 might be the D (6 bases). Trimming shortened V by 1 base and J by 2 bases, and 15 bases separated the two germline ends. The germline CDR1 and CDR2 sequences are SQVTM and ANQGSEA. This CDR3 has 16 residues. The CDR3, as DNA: TGCAGCGTTGAAGGGGCCGACAGGTCACCCTACAATGAGCAGTTCTTC. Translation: CSVEGADRSPYNEQFF.

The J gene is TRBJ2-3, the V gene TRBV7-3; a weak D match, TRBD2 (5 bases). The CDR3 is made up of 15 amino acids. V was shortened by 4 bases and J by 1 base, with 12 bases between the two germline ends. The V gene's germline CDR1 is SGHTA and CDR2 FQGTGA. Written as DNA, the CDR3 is TGTGCCAGCAGCTCCGGGGTTTTTCGCACAGATACGCAGTATTTT. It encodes CASSSGVFRTDTQYF.